The 6 T cell receptor beta chains presented below share a single source sample, sequenced in a study of T cell responses to AZD1222 COVID-19 vaccine. Profiled with immunoSEQ multiplex PCR; TCRdb holds only in-frame clones, not every one. The table lists some 160,000 clones, 85% to 95% of them singletons, with more than 0.8% in the top ten. The specimen was peripheral blood, collected on day 0 of AZD1222 vaccination. The source is an adult in good health.

V gene TRBV5-1 combines with J gene TRBJ2-3; TRBD1 agrees at 9 bases. The CDR3 has 16 amino acids. Germline V CDR1 and CDR2: SGHRS, YFSETQ. The V and J ends lost 4 bases and 6 bases, in that order; junction bases with no gene match: 12. CDR3 DNA: TGCGCCAGCAGCCCTCCCCTAACAGGGGGCATCGATACGCAGTATTTT. It specifies CASSPPLTGGIDTQYF.

This clone was picked up one time. V and J are TRBV28 and TRBJ1-1; 9 positions agree with TRBD1. The germline V gene encodes CDR1 MDHEN and CDR2 SYDVKM. The CDR3 covers 17 residues. The trim removed 5 bases at V and 0 bases at J, leaving 10 bases unmatched. CDR3 sequence (DNA): TGTGCCAGCAGTCCCGGGACAGGGCGACGGCTGAACACTGAAGCTTTCTTT. Translation gives CASSPGTGRRLNTEAFF.

This clone was seen a handful of times. CDR3 sequence (DNA): TGTGCCAGCAGCCCAGGCCGGGAGAACACTGAAGCTTTCTTT. The encoded protein is CASSPGRENTEAFF. The V and J genes are TRBV7-2 and TRBJ1-1; D not resolved. CDR3 length: 14 amino acids. The V end was cut by 5 bases, the J end by 1 base, with 11 bases between. Germline lookup yields CDR1 SGHTA and CDR2 FQGNSA.

The V and J genes are TRBV4-1 and TRBJ1-6; 9 bases match TRBD1. This CDR3 region has 19 residues. J lost 7 bases, V lost 2 bases, and 15 bases had no gene match. Germline V lookup: CDR1 MGHRA, CDR2 YSYEKL. In DNA, the CDR3 is TGCGCCAGCAGCCAACCCTCCAAGGGACAGGGTACCCCCAATTCACCCCTCCACTTT. Protein product: CASSQPSKGQGTPNSPLHF.

This clone was picked up many times. The DNA for the CDR3 is TGTGCCAGCAGCCAATTGATCGGGACTAGCGGGGAGGCCCAGTACTTC. This translates into CASSQLIGTSGEAQYF. V gene TRBV4-2 combines with J gene TRBJ2-5; 13 bases align to TRBD2. V lost 2 bases, J lost 9 bases, and 9 bases stayed unmatched. The CDR3 is 16 amino acids. The germline V gene encodes CDR1 LGHNA and CDR2 YNFKEQ.

This clone appeared a few times. The CDR3 reads CASRGRSSGNTIYF. The CDR3 region has the DNA TGTGCCAGTAGGGGAAGGAGCTCTGGAAACACCATATATTTT. The V call is TRBV19, the J call TRBJ1-3; D unclear. V gave up 6 bases and J gave up 0 bases, with 9 bases separating them. CDR1 LNHDA and CDR2 SQIVND come from the germline V gene (reference sequence). This CDR3 region has 14 residues.